This paragraph reports one T cell receptor beta chain. Its specificity is not known. TRB cDNA was prepared as libraries by UMI-labeled 5' RACE. Using the 5' RACE reads, TCRdb records one entry per CDR3 protein without DNA. This sample contains a few thousand distinct CDR3 sequences. The data stem from a study of CXCR3-negative and CXCR3-positive naive CD8 T cells. Study-wide results and limits: TRBV-TRBJ usage was similar across naive CXCR3 subsets but distinct in memory cells.

The CDR3 totals 18 residues. In germline, CDR1 is LGHNA, CDR2 YNFKEQ. The sample consisted of naive CXCR3- CD8+ T cells from blood. Subset in this sample: CD45RO-CCR7+CD27+CD95- naive CD8+ T cells lacking CXCR3 (TNR3-). This sequence was found in a human donor in good health. Some clones in this sample may be carry-over from other donors' samples. V and J are TRBV4-2 and TRBJ1-1; the D call of TRBD1 rests on TCRdb alone, since no DNA is present to check it. This CDR3 reads CASSQEWGTGDKYTEAFF.